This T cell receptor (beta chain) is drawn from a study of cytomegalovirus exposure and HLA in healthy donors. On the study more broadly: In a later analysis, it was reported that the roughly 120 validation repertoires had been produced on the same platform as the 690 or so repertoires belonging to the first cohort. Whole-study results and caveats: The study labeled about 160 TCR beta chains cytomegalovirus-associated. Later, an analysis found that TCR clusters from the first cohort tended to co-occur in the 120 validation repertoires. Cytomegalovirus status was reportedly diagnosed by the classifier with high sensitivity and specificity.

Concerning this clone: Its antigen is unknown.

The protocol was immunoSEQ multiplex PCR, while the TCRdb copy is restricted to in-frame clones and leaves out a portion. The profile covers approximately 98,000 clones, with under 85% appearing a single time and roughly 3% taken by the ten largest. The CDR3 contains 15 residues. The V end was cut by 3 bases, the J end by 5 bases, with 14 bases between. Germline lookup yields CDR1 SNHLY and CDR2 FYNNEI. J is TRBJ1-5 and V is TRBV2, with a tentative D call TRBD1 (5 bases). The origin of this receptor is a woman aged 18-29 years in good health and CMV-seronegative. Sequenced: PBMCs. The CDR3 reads CASSDGKQDHQPQHF. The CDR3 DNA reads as TGTGCCAGCAGTGATGGGAAACAGGATCATCAGCCCCAGCATTTT.